One and the same sample provided the 30 T cell receptor beta chains below, sequenced in a study of shared clonotypes between healthy human individuals. TCRdb's copy holds only in-frame clones and misses some; the assay was immunoSEQ multiplex PCR. Of 2 million to 2.5 million clones in the sample, 93% were seen once. Specimen: naive CD4+ T cells from PBMCs. Subset of the sample: CD45RA+ positively selected. These receptors came from a man aged 18 to 30 in good health. Some clones in this sample may be carry-over from other donors' samples.

This clone was picked up one time. The rearrangement uses TRBV10-3 and TRBJ2-1; D is perhaps TRBD2 (5 bases). The germline V gene encodes CDR1 ENHRY and CDR2 SYGVKD. Trimming left V 7 bases short and J 0 bases short, with 13 bases between. This CDR3 contains 15 residues. CDR3: CAINDRGDSYNEQFF. Here the CDR3 DNA reads TGTGCCATCAATGATCGGGGAGACTCCTACAATGAGCAGTTCTTC.

The chain employs TRBV2 and TRBJ1-2; TRBD1 is a possible D gene (5 bases). The germline V gene encodes CDR1 SNHLY and CDR2 FYNNEI. Deletions cut 6 bases from V and 0 bases from J, with 11 bases between. The CDR3 is made up of 14 amino acids. CDR3 residues: CASRSRASNYGYTF. CDR3 nucleotides: TGTGCCAGCAGAAGCAGGGCATCTAACTATGGCTACACCTTC.

This clone has just one count. A junction end diverges from the germline sequence, so it may reflect a read error. This chain connects TRBV10-3 to TRBJ2-3; TRBD2 matches at 8 bases. CDR1 and CDR2 (germline): ENHRY, SYGVKD. The CDR3 is made up of 13 amino acids. CDR3 in amino acids: CAISGSGTSGGDF. As DNA, the CDR3 is TGTGCCATCAGTGGATCCGGGACTAGTGGTGGCGATTTT.

This chain links TRBV28 with TRBJ2-2; 14 bases fit TRBD2. Germline values: CDR1 MDHEN, CDR2 SYDVKM. The CDR3 is 17 amino acids. With V trimmed by 7 bases and J by 5 bases, 9 bases remained unmatched. CDR3 nucleotides: TGTGCCAGCATCCCCACGGGACTAGCGGGAGTGACCGGGGAGCTGTTTTTT. The encoded protein is CASIPTGLAGVTGELFF. Full variable domain (rest looked up from reference TRBV28 and TRBJ2-2): DVKVTQSSRYLVKRTGEKVFLECVQDMDHENMFWYRQDPGLGLRLIYFSYDVKMKEKGDIPEGYSVSREKKERFSLILESASTNQTSMYLCASIPTGLAGVTGELFFGEGSRLTVL.

V usage is TRBV5-1 and J usage is TRBJ1-4; 10 bases agree with TRBD1. This CDR3 spans 17 amino acids. Germline V gene data show CDR1 as SGHRS and CDR2 as YFSETQ. With V trimmed by 0 bases and J by 3 bases, 5 bases remained unmatched. As DNA, the CDR3 is TGCGCCAGCAGCTTGGCCGACAGGGGGCCGGCTAATGAAAAACTGTTTTTT. Protein: CASSLADRGPANEKLFF.

This sequence joins TRBV11-1 and TRBJ1-1; 9 nucleotides line up with TRBD1. From germline, CDR1 is SGHAT and CDR2 FQDESV (reference sequence). The J segment lost 1 base and the V segment lost 4 bases, leaving 7 bases of the junction unmatched. This CDR3 has 16 residues. This CDR3 is CASSSKQGASNTEAFF. CDR3 DNA: TGTGCCAGCAGCTCTAAACAGGGGGCTTCGAACACTGAAGCTTTCTTT. Together with reference TRBV11-1 and TRBJ1-1, the CDR3 gives the full variable domain: EAEVAQSPRYKITEKSQAVAFWCDPISGHATLYWYRQILGQGPELLVQFQDESVVDDSQLPKDRFSAERLKGVDSTLKIQPAELGDSAMYLCASSSKQGASNTEAFFGQGTRLTVV.

Of note for this clone: Other DNA sequences within the sample encode an identical CDR3. This chain joins TRBV5-1 and TRBJ1-4; TRBD1 might be the D (5 bases). V dropped 5 bases and J dropped 5 bases, with 13 bases sitting between them. The CDR3 is 14 residues long. Germline V gene data show CDR1 as SGHRS and CDR2 as YFSETQ. The CDR3 nucleotides are TGCGCCAGCAGTTCGGGGACGGGGAATGAAAAACTGTTTTTT. As protein: CASSSGTGNEKLFF.

Regarding this clone: Additional DNA sequences in this sample encode the identical CDR3. The chain joins TRBV29-1 to TRBJ2-3; possibly TRBD2 for D (5 bases). Germline assignment: CDR1 SQVTM and CDR2 ANQGSEA. V gave up 4 bases and J gave up 1 base, with 6 bases separating them. CDR3 size: 12 residues. CDR3 in DNA: TGCAGCGTTGTTAGCGGCACAGATACGCAGTATTTT. This codes for CSVVSGTDTQYF.

The rearrangement links TRBV2 to TRBJ2-3; either TRBD1 or TRBD2 may supply D (5 bases each). V was pared by 10 bases and J by 2 bases, with 19 bases between. This CDR3 is 15 amino acids long. Germline V gene sequence: CDR1 SNHLY, CDR2 FYNNEI. CDR3 nucleotide sequence: TGTGCCACCCAAAAAGATCAGGGACCCACAGATACGCAGTATTTT. Translated: CATQKDQGPTDTQYF.

This clone was counted a single time. The chain employs TRBV5-4 and TRBJ2-3; the match to TRBD1 covers 10 bases. V shed 3 bases and J 2 bases; nucleotides not matched to a gene: 6. Germline CDR1 and CDR2: SGHNT and YYREEE (reference sequence). This CDR3 is built from 16 residues. CDR3 residues: CASSSGTGAVTDTQYF. Here the CDR3 DNA reads TGTGCCAGCAGCTCCGGGACAGGGGCTGTCACAGATACGCAGTATTTT. Full variable domain (outside the CDR3, taken from reference TRBV5-4 and TRBJ2-3): ETGVTQSPTHLIKTRGQQVTLRCSSQSGHNTVSWYQQALGQGPQFIFQYYREEENGRGNFPPRFSGLQFPNYSSELNVNALELDDSALYLCASSSGTGAVTDTQYFGPGTRLTVL.

The V call is TRBV20-1, the J call TRBJ2-7; D is ambiguous. From germline, CDR1 is DFQATT and CDR2 SNEGSKA (reference sequence). This CDR3 is built from 11 residues. V lost 3 bases to trimming and J lost 4 bases, with 7 bases between them. For the CDR3, the DNA is TGCAGTGCTAGTGCGCGTTACGAGCAGTACTTC. Its translation: CSASARYEQYF.

This clone was counted a single time. This sample also contains other DNA sequences that code for the same CDR3. The V call is TRBV28, the J call TRBJ1-3, with unresolved D. CDR1 MDHEN and CDR2 SYDVKM come from the germline V gene. The CDR3 is 15 amino acids. Trimming pared 4 bases from V and 0 bases from J, leaving 10 bases between. CDR3 coding DNA: TGTGCCAGCAGTTCCCCGGGCTACTCTGGAAACACCATATATTTT. Its translation is CASSSPGYSGNTIYF. Together with reference TRBV28 and TRBJ1-3, the CDR3 gives the full variable domain: DVKVTQSSRYLVKRTGEKVFLECVQDMDHENMFWYRQDPGLGLRLIYFSYDVKMKEKGDIPEGYSVSREKKERFSLILESASTNQTSMYLCASSSPGYSGNTIYFGEGSWLTVV.

The gene calls are TRBV6-1 and TRBJ1-2, with TRBD1 matching 7 bases. The V gene's germline CDR1 is MNHNS and CDR2 SASEGT. The CDR3 consists of 13 residues. Germline trimming cut 5 bases from V and 4 bases from J; bases unmatched to any gene: 4. The CDR3 DNA is TGTGCCAGCAGTCCCCGACAGGGCTATGGCTACACCTTC. This encodes CASSPRQGYGYTF.

J is TRBJ2-7 and V is TRBV5-1, with D tentatively TRBD2 (6 bases). Germline V gene sequence: CDR1 SGHRS, CDR2 YFSETQ. This CDR3 is 15 amino acids long. V was trimmed by 0 bases and J by 1 base, leaving 11 bases between them. The CDR3 region has the DNA TGCGCCAGCAGCTTGGGTCTAGCGCGATCCTACGAGCAGTACTTC. Translating gives CASSLGLARSYEQYF.

V and J are TRBV19 and TRBJ1-5, with D maybe TRBD1 (5 bases). Trimming took 8 bases from V and 0 from J, leaving 11 bases between them. Germline CDR1 is LNHDA and CDR2 is SQIVND (reference sequence). This CDR3 is built from 14 residues. As DNA, the CDR3 is TGTGCCAGTCAGAGGGGATCTAGCAATCAGCCCCAGCATTTT. It is translated as CASQRGSSNQPQHF.

This chain uses TRBV5-1 with TRBJ1-2; TRBD1 aligns across 9 bases. CDR3 length: 16 residues. Germline V gives CDR1 SGHRS, CDR2 YFSETQ. V dropped 1 base and J dropped 7; count of bases not matched to a gene: 11. CDR3 coding DNA: TGCGCCAGCAGCTTGAGGGACAGGGTAGACTTCGGTGGCTACACCTTC. Protein product: CASSLRDRVDFGGYTF. The full variable domain, its missing parts supplied by reference TRBV5-1 and TRBJ1-2, is KAGVTQTPRYLIKTRGQQVTLSCSPISGHRSVSWYQQTPGQGLQFLFEYFSETQRNKGNFPGRFSGRQFSNSRSEMNVSTLELGDSALYLCASSLRDRVDFGGYTFGSGTRLTVV.

This chain links TRBV18 with TRBJ2-1; D assignment may be TRBD1 or TRBD2 (6 bases each). The CDR3 loop spans 15 amino acids. Germline V CDR1 and CDR2: KGHSH, LQKENI. V shed 0 bases and J shed 8 bases, with 14 bases lying between them. The CDR3 DNA reads as TGTGCCAGCTCACCACCTAGCGTGGGGGGCTATGAGCAGTTCTTC. Amino acid sequence: CASSPPSVGGYEQFF.

The rearrangement joins TRBV6-6 to TRBJ2-1, with D perhaps matching TRBD2 (6 bases). CDR1 MNHNY and CDR2 SVGAGI come from the germline V gene (reference sequence). V lost 5 bases to trimming and J lost 7 bases, with 21 bases between them. The CDR3 totals 16 residues. The CDR3 DNA reads TGTGCCAGCAGTCAACCAAGCGGGTATGGGATGAATGAGCAGTTCTTC. Its translation: CASSQPSGYGMNEQFF.

The chain recombines TRBV14 with TRBJ1-5; D is undetermined. CDR3 length: 14 residues. With 2 bases removed from V and 6 bases from J, the gap between germline ends came to 11 bases. Per the germline V gene, CDR1 is SGHDN and CDR2 is FVKESK. CDR3 sequence reads: CASSQSGRRQPQHF. CDR3 DNA: TGTGCCAGCAGCCAATCTGGTCGGCGTCAGCCCCAGCATTTT.

The chain combines TRBV28 with TRBJ2-7, with TRBD2 as a possible D gene (6 bases). Germline CDR1 and CDR2: MDHEN and SYDVKM. Trimming stripped 5 bases from V and 3 bases from J, with 14 bases between. CDR3 size: 14 residues. CDR3 in amino acids: CASSTPPGSYEQYF. The CDR3 nucleotides read TGTGCCAGCAGTACCCCCCCCGGGAGCTACGAGCAGTACTTC.

V gene TRBV5-4 combines with J gene TRBJ1-2, with TRBD1 identical over 8 bases. This CDR3 comprises 15 residues. The V gene end was trimmed by 0 bases and the J gene end by 7 bases; junction bases not matched to a gene: 8. Germline CDR1 reads SGHNT; CDR2 reads YYREEE (reference sequence). In nucleotides, the CDR3 is TGTGCCAGCAGCTTGGTTCAGGGGGCGATGGGTGGCTACACCTTC. Translated: CASSLVQGAMGGYTF.

V usage is TRBV28 and J usage is TRBJ2-3; 12 nucleotides align to TRBD2. Germline values: CDR1 MDHEN, CDR2 SYDVKM. The junction had 7 bases not matched to a gene; V was cut back by 3 bases and J by 6 bases. The CDR3 runs 16 residues. CDR3 nucleotides: TGTGCCAGCAGTTTCGGGACTAGCGGGTTCGTGGATACGCAGTATTTT. Residues: CASSFGTSGFVDTQYF. Together with reference TRBV28 and TRBJ2-3, the CDR3 gives the full variable domain: DVKVTQSSRYLVKRTGEKVFLECVQDMDHENMFWYRQDPGLGLRLIYFSYDVKMKEKGDIPEGYSVSREKKERFSLILESASTNQTSMYLCASSFGTSGFVDTQYFGPGTRLTVL.

The rearrangement joins TRBV7-3 to TRBJ2-3; D uncertain. Trimming took off 3 bases at V and 0 bases at J, with 10 bases between the two ends. CDR1 is SGHTA and CDR2 is FQGTGA in the germline V gene. CDR3 length: 15 residues. The CDR3 sequence: CASSFDGASTDTQYF. CDR3 bases: TGTGCCAGCAGCTTCGACGGAGCTAGCACAGATACGCAGTATTTT. Full variable domain (remainder filled in from reference TRBV7-3 and TRBJ2-3): GAGVSQTPSNKVTEKGKYVELRCDPISGHTALYWYRQSLGQGPEFLIYFQGTGAADDSGLPNDRFFAVRPEGSVSTLKIQRTERGDSAVYLCASSFDGASTDTQYFGPGTRLTVL.

The chain carries TRBV6-5 and TRBJ1-1, with D hard to call. The CDR3 covers 15 residues. Deletions cut 0 bases from V and 1 base from J, with 9 bases between. CDR1 MNHEY and CDR2 SVGAGI come from the germline V gene. The chain's CDR3 is CASSYSMWQNTEAFF. In DNA form, the CDR3 reads TGTGCCAGCAGTTACTCGATGTGGCAGAACACTGAAGCTTTCTTT.

The V gene is TRBV29-1, the J gene TRBJ2-5, with D possibly matching TRBD1 (5 bases). The V end was cut by 5 bases, the J end by 8 bases, with 18 bases between. The length of the CDR3 is 13 residues. Germline V gene sequence: CDR1 SQVTM, CDR2 ANQGSEA. The CDR3 DNA follows: TGCAGCGTTCGTGGACACGCCATAGGTACCCAGTACTTC. Encoded protein: CSVRGHAIGTQYF.

The CDR3 loop reads CASSGQGSGYNEQFF. The CDR3 DNA is TGCGCCAGCAGCGGACAGGGGTCGGGCTACAATGAGCAGTTCTTC. The rearrangement joins TRBV5-1 to TRBJ2-1, with 9 bases fitting TRBD1. The V gene's germline CDR1 is SGHRS and CDR2 YFSETQ. The CDR3 length is 15 residues. Trimming removed 4 bases from V and 3 bases from J; junction bases left unmatched: 5. Combining the CDR3 with reference TRBV5-1 and TRBJ2-1 gives the whole variable domain KAGVTQTPRYLIKTRGQQVTLSCSPISGHRSVSWYQQTPGQGLQFLFEYFSETQRNKGNFPGRFSGRQFSNSRSEMNVSTLELGDSALYLCASSGQGSGYNEQFFGPGTRLTVL.

The rearrangement uses TRBV4-3 and TRBJ2-2; D remains ambiguous. From germline, CDR1 is LGHNA and CDR2 YSLEER. CDR3 length equals 17 residues. Between the trimmed V and J ends, which lost 4 bases and 5 bases, there was a span of 20 bases. This CDR3 is CASSPHPTETTTGELFF. The CDR3 region has the DNA TGCGCCAGCAGCCCACATCCGACGGAAACTACGACCGGGGAGCTGTTTTTT.

The CDR3 region has the DNA TGCGCCAGCAGCTTTAGATCGGCAGGGGGCGCTGGGATCTATGGCTACACCTTC. Translation gives CASSFRSAGGAGIYGYTF. The chain carries TRBV5-1 and TRBJ1-2, with TRBD1 matching over 8 bases. In germline, CDR1 is SGHRS, CDR2 YFSETQ. J was trimmed by 4 bases and V by 2 bases; bases with no gene match: 16. The CDR3 runs to 18 residues.

V is TRBV5-1 and J is TRBJ2-2; D not certain. Germline values: CDR1 SGHRS, CDR2 YFSETQ. The V and J ends lost 4 bases and 5 bases respectively, with 18 bases between them. The length of the CDR3 is 16 residues. The CDR3 DNA reads TGCGCCAGCAGCATCCACAGATCCCCCAATACCGGGGAGCTGTTTTTT. It translates to CASSIHRSPNTGELFF.

The chain has TRBV7-2 and TRBJ1-2; 9 bases map to TRBD1. CDR3 length: 15 amino acids. The germline V gene has CDR1 SGHTA and CDR2 FQGNSA. V shed 5 bases and J 8 bases; nucleotides not matched to a gene: 12. The CDR3 loop reads CASSGRRTGDFGYTF. The CDR3 region has the DNA TGTGCCAGCAGCGGCCGACGGACAGGGGATTTCGGCTACACCTTC. Full variable domain (missing parts from reference TRBV7-2 and TRBJ1-2): GAGVSQSPSNKVTEKGKDVELRCDPISGHTALYWYRQSLGQGLEFLIYFQGNSAPDKSGLPSDRFSAERTGGSVSTLTIQRTQQEDSAVYLCASSGRRTGDFGYTFGSGTRLTVV.